Each of the 32 T cell receptor beta chains below was sequenced from the same sample in a study of blood T cell repertoires in COVID-19. TCRdb keeps only in-frame clones here, not all; method: immunoSEQ multiplex PCR. Here the sample spans tens of thousands of clones, 75% to 90% being singletons. The sample was peripheral blood. The receptor set was obtained from a woman of 80 years or more with active or convalescent COVID-19.

This clone occurred once. The V call is TRBV7-2, the J call TRBJ1-5; D is ambiguous. Trimming took off 0 bases at V and 5 bases at J, with 8 bases between the two ends. The germline CDR1 and CDR2 sequences are SGHTA and FQGNSA. The CDR3 has 14 amino acids. The CDR3 spells CASSLAPGYQPQHF. In nucleotides, the CDR3 is TGTGCCAGCAGCTTAGCCCCGGGGTATCAGCCCCAGCATTTT. The full variable domain, completed using reference TRBV7-2 and TRBJ1-5, is GAGVSQSPSNKVTEKGKDVELRCDPISGHTALYWYRQSLGQGLEFLIYFQGNSAPDKSGLPSDRFSAERTGGSVSTLTIQRTQQEDSAVYLCASSLAPGYQPQHFGDGTRLSIL.

The chain uses TRBV12-3 or TRBV12-4 and TRBJ2-5; TRBD2 might be the D (5 bases). CDR3 length: 13 amino acids. V was shortened by 2 bases and J by 5 bases, with 9 bases between the two germline ends. The CDR3 DNA is TGTGCCAGCAGTTTACTAGCTGGTGAGACCCAGTACTTC. Translated, it gives CASSLLAGETQYF.

The chain has TRBV5-1 and TRBJ2-3; D might be TRBD2 (6 bases). CDR1 SGHRS and CDR2 YFSETQ come from the germline V gene. V lost 0 bases to trimming and J lost 6 bases, with 17 bases between them. CDR3 length equals 16 residues. CDR3 DNA: TGCGCCAGCAGCTTGGCCGGGACGGGAGCATCGGATACGCAGTATTTT. Translating it yields CASSLAGTGASDTQYF.

The rearrangement joins TRBV2 to TRBJ2-7, with 8 nucleotides matching TRBD1. The CDR3 runs to 13 residues. V trimming: 7 bases; J trimming: 2 bases; junction bases outside the gene matches: 4. Germline V gene sequence: CDR1 SNHLY, CDR2 FYNNEI. Here the CDR3 DNA reads TGTGCCAGCACCCGACAGGGGCCCTACGAGCAGTACTTC. It translates to CASTRQGPYEQYF.

The chain has TRBV6-4 and TRBJ2-1; 10 bases map to TRBD1. The CDR3 consists of 16 residues. Germline V gives CDR1 MRHNA, CDR2 SNTAGT. V lost 0 bases, J lost 9 bases, and 8 bases stayed unmatched. The CDR3 is CASSDSRQGALTEQFF. In DNA, the CDR3 is TGTGCCAGCAGTGACTCCAGACAGGGGGCTCTTACTGAGCAGTTCTTC.

This chain connects TRBV7-8 to TRBJ1-4; tentatively, D is TRBD1 (5 bases). Germline V gene lookup returns CDR1 SGHVS and CDR2 FQNEAQ. This CDR3 is 15 amino acids long. Trimming left V 3 bases short and J 8 bases short, with 16 bases between. CDR3 amino acids: CASSFRGLRGEKLFF. The DNA of the CDR3 is TGTGCCAGCAGCTTTCGGGGACTGCGAGGCGAAAAACTGTTTTTT.

The sample holds a few counts of this clone. The V gene is TRBV4-3, the J gene TRBJ1-6; D is undetermined. V was pared by 1 base and J by 7 bases, with 8 bases between. The CDR3 runs to 14 residues. Per germline, CDR1 LGHNA and CDR2 YSLEER. Here the CDR3 DNA reads TGCGCCAGCAGCCAAGCGACGAGGAATTCACCCCTCCACTTT. Amino acids: CASSQATRNSPLHF.

V gene TRBV7-2 combines with J gene TRBJ2-7, with 7 bases matching TRBD2. The V segment lost 2 bases and the J segment 2 bases; nucleotides outside the gene matches: 6. The CDR3 spans 15 residues. Germline lookup yields CDR1 SGHTA and CDR2 FQGNSA. This CDR3 is CASSLQASGPYEQYF. The CDR3 DNA reads TGTGCCAGCAGCTTACAGGCTAGCGGACCCTACGAGCAGTACTTC.

The chain links TRBV2 to TRBJ2-2, with TRBD1 identical over 8 bases. Germline V gives CDR1 SNHLY, CDR2 FYNNEI. This CDR3 has 16 residues. V shed 6 bases and J 0 bases; nucleotides not matched to a gene: 6. This CDR3 reads CASSDQGASNTGELFF. CDR3 nucleotides: TGTGCCAGCAGCGATCAGGGGGCATCGAACACCGGGGAGCTGTTTTTT.

The chain employs TRBV28 and TRBJ1-2; 7 positions match TRBD1. The CDR3 contains 15 residues. Germline CDR1 and CDR2: MDHEN and SYDVKM. V lost 6 bases, J lost 0 bases, and 7 bases stayed unmatched. CDR3 residues: CASRSQGGANYGYTF. CDR3 DNA: TGTGCCAGCAGGTCCCAGGGGGGAGCTAACTATGGCTACACCTTC.

The rearrangement links TRBV7-9 to TRBJ1-4, with TRBD1 as a possible D gene (5 bases). The CDR3 runs to 14 residues. Per the germline V gene, CDR1 is SEHNR and CDR2 is FQNEAQ (reference sequence). With 4 bases removed from V and 1 base from J, the gap between germline ends came to 7 bases. The CDR3 DNA sequence: TGTGCCAGCAGCTCGCAGGGAACTAATGAAAAACTGTTTTTT. Protein: CASSSQGTNEKLFF.

This chain links TRBV7-7 with TRBJ2-1; D is perhaps TRBD2 (5 bases). CDR1 and CDR2 (germline): SSHAT, FNYEAQ (reference sequence). CDR3 size: 12 residues. This chain's CDR3 is CATSPLGNEQFF. In nucleotides, the CDR3 is TGTGCTACCTCACCACTAGGGAATGAGCAGTTCTTC.

V gene TRBV7-8 combines with J gene TRBJ1-1, with TRBD1 matching over 7 bases. Germline V gene lookup returns CDR1 SGHVS and CDR2 FQNEAQ. V lost 5 bases to trimming and J lost 6 bases; unmatched junction nucleotides: 9. The CDR3 is 14 amino acids. The CDR3 here is CASSQLPGGPEAFF. CDR3 coding DNA: TGTGCCAGCAGCCAACTCCCAGGGGGGCCTGAAGCTTTCTTT.

This clone was seen more than once but under ten times. The gene calls are TRBV5-1 and TRBJ2-7, with 9 positions matching TRBD1. In germline, CDR1 is SGHRS, CDR2 YFSETQ. J gave up 3 bases and V 4 bases, and 11 bases lay outside the gene matches. CDR3 length: 16 amino acids. CDR3 amino acids: CASSGGGTGTLYEQYF. The CDR3 DNA reads TGCGCCAGCAGCGGGGGAGGGACAGGGACCCTCTACGAGCAGTACTTC.

The chain combines TRBV7-9 with TRBJ2-3; D is perhaps TRBD1 (6 bases). Germline CDR1 SEHNR, CDR2 FQNEAQ (reference sequence). The CDR3 is 15 residues long. Trimming left V 4 bases short and J 3 bases short, with 14 bases between. CDR3 amino acids: CASSSGTKRTDTQYF. The CDR3 bases are TGTGCCAGCAGCTCGGGGACAAAAAGGACAGATACGCAGTATTTT.

The chain carries TRBV28 and TRBJ2-7; 9 bases align to TRBD1. J was trimmed by 4 bases and V by 4 bases; bases with no gene match: 8. CDR1 is MDHEN and CDR2 is SYDVKM in the germline V gene. This CDR3 contains 15 residues. The CDR3 DNA reads as TGTGCCAGCAGTTCCTATAGACAGGGGGTTTACGAGCAGTACTTC. Translated: CASSSYRQGVYEQYF.

This chain joins TRBV2 and TRBJ2-5, with 7 bases that match TRBD1. The V gene's germline CDR1 is SNHLY and CDR2 FYNNEI. The V and J ends lost 6 bases and 2 bases, in that order; junction bases with no gene match: 6. This CDR3 has 14 residues. CDR3 in DNA: TGTGCCAGCAGAGGAACAGGGGTACAAGAGACCCAGTACTTC. It specifies CASRGTGVQETQYF.

This rearrangement joins TRBV2 to TRBJ1-2; the match to TRBD1 covers 9 bases. V lost 6 bases, J lost 5 bases, and 7 bases stayed unmatched. Germline V lookup: CDR1 SNHLY, CDR2 FYNNEI. The CDR3 spans 14 residues. The CDR3 DNA reads TGTGCCAGCAGGCTCTCCGGGACAGGGTATGGCTACACCTTC. Residues: CASRLSGTGYGYTF.

The chain combines TRBV7-2 with TRBJ1-1; 7 nucleotides agree with TRBD1. J gave up 8 bases and V 6 bases, and 12 bases lay outside the gene matches. The germline gives CDR1 SGHTA, CDR2 FQGNSA. The CDR3 extends over 14 amino acids. CDR3: CASSSPLMTGEAFF. As DNA, the CDR3 is TGTGCCAGCAGTTCCCCTTTAATGACAGGGGAAGCTTTCTTT. The full variable domain, in which reference TRBV7-2 and TRBJ1-1 provide the parts outside the CDR3, is GAGVSQSPSNKVTEKGKDVELRCDPISGHTALYWYRQSLGQGLEFLIYFQGNSAPDKSGLPSDRFSAERTGGSVSTLTIQRTQQEDSAVYLCASSSPLMTGEAFFGQGTRLTVV.

This sequence joins TRBV4-3 and TRBJ2-2; 8 nucleotides agree with TRBD2. The ends lost 4 bases at V and 4 bases at J; junction bases unmatched: 5. The CDR3 contains 15 residues. The germline CDR1 and CDR2 sequences are LGHNA and YSLEER. DNA of the CDR3: TGCGCCAGCAGCCCCGGGGGGGCCGGCACCGGGGAGCTGTTTTTT. Protein: CASSPGGAGTGELFF.

The chain recombines TRBV7-4 with TRBJ2-7; possible D gene TRBD2, 5 bases. Germline CDR1 is SGHVT and CDR2 is SQSDAQ. V was cut by 3 bases and J by 0 bases, with 9 bases left in between. This CDR3 contains 14 residues. The CDR3 region is CASSFPAASYEQYF. As DNA, the CDR3 is TGTGCCAGCAGCTTCCCAGCGGCCTCCTACGAGCAGTACTTC.

V gene TRBV30 combines with J gene TRBJ1-1, with 10 bases identical to TRBD1. V was pared by 8 bases and J by 4 bases, with 4 bases of the junction left unmatched. This CDR3 spans 12 amino acids. Per the germline V gene, CDR1 is GTSNPN and CDR2 is SVGIG (reference sequence). Here the CDR3 reads CARDRGPTEAFF. The CDR3 nucleotides read TGTGCCAGAGACAGGGGGCCCACTGAAGCTTTCTTT.

J is TRBJ1-3 and V is TRBV18; a weak D match, TRBD1 (6 bases). Germline-derived CDR1 and CDR2 are KGHSH and LQKENI. V was pared by 2 bases and J by 6 bases, with 11 bases between. This CDR3 comprises 14 residues. This CDR3 reads CASSPGGSENTIYF. The CDR3 DNA follows: TGTGCCAGCTCACCAGGGGGCTCGGAAAACACCATATATTTT.

The CDR3 nucleotides read TGTGCCATCAGTGAGCCAGCCGGGACAGGTCCAACTGAAGCTTTCTTT. This codes for CAISEPAGTGPTEAFF. J is TRBJ1-1 and V is TRBV10-3; TRBD1 matches at 8 bases. The CDR3 loop spans 16 amino acids. CDR1 ENHRY and CDR2 SYGVKD come from the germline V gene. Trimming took 2 bases from V and 5 from J; bases not matched to a gene: 10.

V usage is TRBV7-2 and J usage is TRBJ2-7; D may be TRBD2 (7 bases). Germline CDR1 reads SGHTA; CDR2 reads FQGNSA. The V gene lost 5 bases and the J gene lost 7 bases, with 21 bases spanning the gap. The CDR3 covers 15 residues. The CDR3 spells CASSLGGALSPEQYF. Here the CDR3 DNA reads TGTGCCAGCAGCCTGGGGGGGGCCCTCTCGCCTGAGCAGTACTTC.

V is TRBV19 and J is TRBJ1-4, with TRBD1 identical over 9 bases. The CDR3 spans 14 residues. J lost 8 bases, V lost 3 bases, and 4 bases had no gene match. From germline, CDR1 is LNHDA and CDR2 SQIVND (reference sequence). In DNA form, the CDR3 reads TGTGCCAGTAGTATCGGGACAGGGAGCGAAAAACTGTTTTTT. Amino acids: CASSIGTGSEKLFF.

This chain uses TRBV4-3 with TRBJ1-2, with no clear D. Germline V CDR1 and CDR2: LGHNA, YSLEER. Trimming shortened V by 0 bases and J by 8 bases, and 10 bases separated the two germline ends. This CDR3 has 13 residues. The CDR3 DNA reads TGCGCCAGCAGCCAAGATCAACAGATCGGCTACACCTTC. Translating gives CASSQDQQIGYTF.

The chain couples TRBV7-2 to TRBJ1-5; 7 bases are shared with TRBD1. The CDR3 covers 14 residues. V shed 5 bases, J shed 2 bases, and the junction held 3 bases outside the gene matches. Germline lookup yields CDR1 SGHTA and CDR2 FQGNSA. The CDR3 DNA sequence: TGTGCCAGCAGCCCTGGGACAGGCAATCAGCCCCAGCATTTT. Its protein product is CASSPGTGNQPQHF. The full variable domain, in which reference TRBV7-2 and TRBJ1-5 provide the parts outside the CDR3, is GAGVSQSPSNKVTEKGKDVELRCDPISGHTALYWYRQSLGQGLEFLIYFQGNSAPDKSGLPSDRFSAERTGGSVSTLTIQRTQQEDSAVYLCASSPGTGNQPQHFGDGTRLSIL.

The chain is built from TRBV2 and TRBJ1-4; a possible D gene is TRBD1 (5 bases). CDR1 is SNHLY and CDR2 is FYNNEI in the germline V gene. V was shortened by 8 bases and J by 8 bases, with 12 bases between the two germline ends. This CDR3 has 12 residues. The CDR3 region is CASGGTGEKLFF. The CDR3 nucleotides are TGTGCCAGCGGGGGGACCGGCGAAAAACTGTTTTTT.

The chain links TRBV15 to TRBJ2-2, with 8 nucleotides matching TRBD1. The CDR3 totals 15 residues. V was clipped by 6 bases and J by 4 bases; unmatched bases: 7. Germline V gene lookup returns CDR1 LNHNV and CDR2 YYDKDF (reference sequence). The CDR3 sequence: CATRGHRGATGELFF. The CDR3 coding sequence is TGTGCCACCAGAGGGCACAGGGGGGCCACCGGGGAGCTGTTTTTT.

The gene calls are TRBV28 and TRBJ1-1, with D perhaps matching TRBD1 (5 bases). V gave up 6 bases and J gave up 1 base, with 9 bases separating them. Per germline, CDR1 MDHEN and CDR2 SYDVKM. The CDR3 consists of 13 residues. The CDR3 reads CASSSTGNTEAFF. The CDR3 nucleotides read TGTGCCAGCAGCTCCACAGGGAACACTGAAGCTTTCTTT.

This chain connects TRBV5-1 to TRBJ1-5; no clear D gene. This CDR3 has 15 amino acids. V dropped 0 bases and J dropped 5 bases, with 12 bases sitting between them. CDR1 SGHRS and CDR2 YFSETQ come from the germline V gene. CDR3 in amino acids: CASSLGPLTDQPQHF. The CDR3 coding sequence is TGCGCCAGCAGCTTGGGACCCTTAACAGATCAGCCCCAGCATTTT.